This is a list of T cell receptor beta chains from one sample in a study of cytomegalovirus exposure and HLA in healthy donors. TCRdb keeps only in-frame clones here, not all; method: immunoSEQ multiplex PCR. The data contain 100,000 to 150,000 clones, 78% of them seen just once; the ten biggest clones take up approximately 10%. The sequenced sample was PBMCs. The receptors here all came from a man aged 25-40 years in good health and CMV-seropositive. Both conserved end residues are part of each CDR3. D genes are given only for firm matches. Only some rows state a clone size, as once, few, many or a class for expanded clones.

j_call | v_call | d_call | clone_size | cdr3_nt | cdr3_aa
TRBJ1-2 | TRBV4-2 | . | . | TGTGCCAGCAGCCAAGAAGGGGGGGACACTCGCGGCTACACCTTC | CASSQEGGDTRGYTF
TRBJ1-5 | TRBV27 | . | . | TGTGCCAGCAGTTTAACCAGGATCTCTCAGCCCCAGCATTTT | CASSLTRISQPQHF
TRBJ1-1 | TRBV30 | . | . | TGTGCCTGGAGTCAGGGGACTGAAGCTTTCTTT | CAWSQGTEAFF
TRBJ1-1 | TRBV5-6 | . | . | TGTGCCAGCAGCTTTAGCGGAAACACTGAAGCTTTCTTT | CASSFSGNTEAFF
TRBJ1-4 | TRBV11-3 | TRBD1 | . | TGTGCCAGCAGCTTGGGACAGGCCAATAATGAAAAACTGTTTTTT | CASSLGQANNEKLFF
TRBJ2-2 | TRBV5-1 | . | . | TGCGCCAGCAGCTTAGAGCCCCTTCGGCGGCCTAACACCGGGGAGCTGTTTTTT | CASSLEPLRRPNTGELFF
TRBJ1-1 | TRBV9 | . | . | TGTGCCAGCACCTTAGGCGGGCGATTTGGGGACACTGAAGCTTTCTTT | CASTLGGRFGDTEAFF
TRBJ1-1 | TRBV6-6 | . | . | TGTGCCAGCACCCCCGGGGGGCACTACACTGAAGCTTTCTTT | CASTPGGHYTEAFF
TRBJ2-7 | TRBV23-1 | . | . | TGCGCCAGCACCCTACGCAGGGATGTCTACGAGCAGTACTTC | CASTLRRDVYEQYF
TRBJ2-1 | TRBV5-1 | TRBD2 | . | TGCGCCAGCAAGGAGCGGGGGGTCGGGAATGAGCAGTTCTTC | CASKERGVGNEQFF
TRBJ2-2 | TRBV2 | . | . | TGTGCCAGCAGTAGACTCAACACCGGGGAGCTGTTTTTT | CASSRLNTGELFF
TRBJ2-7 | TRBV27 | . | . | TGTGCCAGCAGTGATGTCGGAGGGTCCAACGAGCAGTACTTC | CASSDVGGSNEQYF
TRBJ2-3 | TRBV7-2 | TRBD2 | . | TGTGCCAGCAGCTCCCGACTAGCGGGAGTGACAGATACGCAGTATTTT | CASSSRLAGVTDTQYF
TRBJ1-2 | TRBV30 | TRBD1 | . | TGTGCCTGGAGTGTAGGACAGGGGGATGGCTACACCTTC | CAWSVGQGDGYTF
TRBJ1-4 | TRBV5-5 | . | . | TGTGCCAGCACCCTCAGCAGGGGCGACGAAAAACTGTTTTTT | CASTLSRGDEKLFF
TRBJ1-5 | TRBV18 | . | . | TGTGCCAGCTCACCCTCCCCCCGGTCACATCAGCCCCAGCATTTT | CASSPSPRSHQPQHF
TRBJ2-2 | TRBV5-1 | . | . | TGCGCCAGCAGCTTGGACCCGGTGAACACCGGGGAGCTGTTTTTT | CASSLDPVNTGELFF
TRBJ2-1 | TRBV7-8 | TRBD1 | . | TGTGCCAGCAGCTTGGGACAGGCACTCTCCTACAATGAGCAGTTCTTC | CASSLGQALSYNEQFF
TRBJ1-5 | TRBV2 | . | . | TGTGCCAGCACTTTAACCGGGGGGGGAAATCAGCCCCAGCATTTT | CASTLTGGGNQPQHF
TRBJ2-1 | TRBV6-4 | TRBD2 | . | TGTGCCAGCAGTGTTGGCGGGAGCCTCAATGAGCAGTTCTTC | CASSVGGSLNEQFF
TRBJ2-1 | TRBV27 | . | . | TGTGCCAGCAGTCTAAGACAGAACTCCTACAATGAGCAGTTCTTC | CASSLRQNSYNEQFF
TRBJ2-2 | TRBV27 | TRBD1 | . | TGTGCCAGCAGAACGACAGGGGCGATCGGGGAGCTGTTTTTT | CASRTTGAIGELFF
TRBJ2-1 | TRBV27 | TRBD2 | . | TGTGCCAGCAGTTTATCTCTAGCGGGGAATGAGCAGTTCTTC | CASSLSLAGNEQFF
TRBJ2-7 | TRBV14 | . | . | TGTGCCAGTAGGAACGGAGGCTACGAGCAGTACTTC | CASRNGGYEQYF
TRBJ2-3 | TRBV27 | TRBD2 | . | TGTGCCAGCAGTTTATCGCTAGCGGGAGGCCTCACAGATACGCAGTATTTT | CASSLSLAGGLTDTQYF
TRBJ2-5 | TRBV30 | . | few | TGTGCCTGGAGAGAACCGGGACTCCAAGAGACCCAGTACTTC | CAWREPGLQETQYF
TRBJ2-7 | TRBV19 | . | . | TGTGCCAGTAATGGGGCAGGGAACAACGAGCAGTACTTC | CASNGAGNNEQYF
TRBJ1-2 | TRBV27 | . | . | TGTGCCAGCGCATATTCCCGGGGGACTAACTATGGCTACACCTTC | CASAYSRGTNYGYTF
TRBJ2-7 | TRBV5-6 | TRBD2 | . | TGTGCCAGCAGCGCCGCTAGCGGGAGCAACGAGCAGTACTTC | CASSAASGSNEQYF
TRBJ2-5 | TRBV7-2 | . | . | TGTGCCAGCAGCACCCGGGACACCCAAGAGACCCAGTACTTC | CASSTRDTQETQYF
TRBJ2-5 | TRBV2 | . | . | TGTGCCAGCACTTCGCGGGCGGAGACCCAGTACTTC | CASTSRAETQYF
TRBJ2-2 | TRBV6-4 | . | . | TGTGCCAGCAGTGACTCTGGGGGACAACCCACCGGGGAGCTGTTTTTT | CASSDSGGQPTGELFF
TRBJ2-7 | TRBV27 | . | . | TGTGCCAGCAGCCGGGACACCAGAGAGACCTACGAGCAGTACTTC | CASSRDTRETYEQYF
TRBJ1-5 | TRBV21-1 | . | . | TGTGCCAGCAGCTTCCGGGACAGGGGTGGTCAGCCCCAGCATTTT | CASSFRDRGGQPQHF
TRBJ2-3 | TRBV10-1 | TRBD2 | few | TGCGCCAGCAGCTCTAGCGGGGGATCCACAGATACGCAGTATTTT | CASSSSGGSTDTQYF
TRBJ2-7 | TRBV5-6 | . | . | TGTGCCAGCAGCTTGGCTTACGAGCAGTACTTC | CASSLAYEQYF
TRBJ1-2 | TRBV28 | . | . | TGTGCCAGCAGCTTAGATACGGGGGAGGGCACCTTC | CASSLDTGEGTF
TRBJ2-1 | TRBV4-2 | . | . | TGTGCCAGCAGCCAAGCCCCAAGCCGGGACTCATACAATGAGCAGTTCTTC | CASSQAPSRDSYNEQFF
TRBJ2-2 | TRBV4-2 | . | . | TGTGCCAGTGGGGGCCCAGGCTCAAACACCGGGGAGCTGTTTTTT | CASGGPGSNTGELFF
TRBJ2-7 | TRBV19 | TRBD2 | few | TGTGCCAGTAGTACCCATAGCGGGAGGACCCCTGACGAGCAGTACTTC | CASSTHSGRTPDEQYF
TRBJ1-5 | TRBV6-5 | . | . | TGTGCCAGCAGCCGGGGGGGTAATCAGCCCCAGCATTTT | CASSRGGNQPQHF
TRBJ2-7 | TRBV5-5 | . | few | TGTGCCAGCAGAACCTGGGACACCTCCTACGAGCAGTACTTC | CASRTWDTSYEQYF
TRBJ2-7 | TRBV29-1 | TRBD1 | . | TGCAGCGTTGGCAGGGACAGGGCTTCCTACGAGCAGTACTTC | CSVGRDRASYEQYF
TRBJ2-1 | TRBV4-1 | . | . | TGCGCCAGCAGCCAAGAGGATCCCGCTAGCTCCTACAATGAGCAGTTCTTC | CASSQEDPASSYNEQFF
TRBJ2-7 | TRBV5-6 | TRBD1 | few | TGTGCCAGCAGCTTCGGGACAGACTACGAGCAGTACTTC | CASSFGTDYEQYF
TRBJ1-1 | TRBV5-1 | . | medium-sized | TGCGCCAGCAGGAGGGCCGTGAACACTGAAGCTTTCTTT | CASRRAVNTEAFF
TRBJ2-5 | TRBV11-2 | . | . | TGTGCCAGCAGCTTTCTCTTCCGACAGCAAGAGACCCAGTACTTC | CASSFLFRQQETQYF
TRBJ1-4 | TRBV21-1 | . | . | TGTGCCAGCAGCCGAGTGGACAGGGGAGTTGAAAAACTGTTTTTT | CASSRVDRGVEKLFF
TRBJ2-7 | TRBV9 | . | . | TGTGCCAGCAGGGAAGGGAGCTTACAACCCCAGAGGCACTACGAGCAGTACTTC | CASREGSLQPQRHYEQYF
TRBJ1-1 | TRBV10-3 | . | once | TGTGCCATCAGGGGCAGGGTCCAGAACACTGAAGCTTTCTTT | CAIRGRVQNTEAFF
TRBJ2-1 | TRBV30 | TRBD2 | . | TGTGCCTGGAGTGAGTGGATAGCGGGAGGAAACAATGAGCAGTTCTTC | CAWSEWIAGGNNEQFF